These 5 T cell receptor beta chains came from one sample sequenced in a study of neoadjuvant anti-PD-1 for oral cavity cancer. Data came from immunoSEQ multiplex PCR; TCRdb stores just in-frame clones and leaves some out. This table has about 80,000 clones, approximately 84% appearing once. The sequences come from PBMCs, collected before nivolumab (anti-PD-1) treatment. The source of these receptors is a person between 35 and 79 years old with oral cavity squamous cell carcinoma.

This clone showed up just a few times. The chain joins TRBV29-1 to TRBJ2-2; no definite D call. Per the germline V gene, CDR1 is SQVTM and CDR2 is ANQGSEA. The V and J ends lost 4 bases and 2 bases respectively, with 14 bases between them. This CDR3 is built from 15 residues. In nucleotides, the CDR3 is TGCAGCGTTGTTTCAGGCGCTTTAAACACCGGGGAGCTGTTTTTT. Translated: CSVVSGALNTGELFF.

This clone was counted only a few times. The V and J genes are TRBV6-1 and TRBJ2-7, with D tentatively TRBD2 (7 bases). The CDR3 consists of 16 residues. The V end lost 0 bases, the J end lost 5 bases, and 17 bases lay between the germline ends. Germline V CDR1 and CDR2: MNHNS, SASEGT. The CDR3, as DNA: TGTGCCAGCAGTGAAGCGCTGGGGGGGCAGGGCAACGAGCAGTACTTC. This translates into CASSEALGGQGNEQYF.

The rearrangement links TRBV29-1 to TRBJ2-1, with D maybe TRBD1 (5 bases). Germline V CDR1 and CDR2: SQVTM, ANQGSEA. The CDR3 sequence is 16 residues long. The V gene lost 4 bases and the J gene lost 6 bases, with 22 bases spanning the gap. CDR3 DNA: TGCAGCGTTGGGGGTTTGGGTGGTCGGACAAGCAATGAGCAGTTCTTC. It encodes CSVGGLGGRTSNEQFF.

CDR3 loop: CASSELSANQPQHF. DNA of the CDR3: TGTGCCAGCAGTGAGCTGAGCGCTAATCAGCCCCAGCATTTT. The rearrangement joins TRBV2 to TRBJ1-5, with D uncertain. This CDR3 contains 14 residues. Germline lookup yields CDR1 SNHLY and CDR2 FYNNEI. The V end was cut by 3 bases, the J end by 4 bases, with 10 bases between.

CDR3 loop: CASSNYRAPVYGYTF. In nucleotides, the CDR3 is TGCGCCAGCAGCAACTACAGGGCGCCCGTCTATGGCTACACCTTC. The chain couples TRBV10-1 to TRBJ1-2; tentatively, D is TRBD1 (6 bases). V was shortened by 6 bases and J by 4 bases, with 18 bases between the two germline ends. The length of the CDR3 is 15 residues. The germline CDR1 and CDR2 sequences are WNHNN and SYGVQD (reference sequence).